Presented here are 29 T cell receptor beta chains from one specimen sequenced in a study of T cells in Graves' hyperthyroidism and ophthalmopathy. TCR beta CDR3 regions were amplified from RNA transcripts. The HTBI primer set was used in a first-round RT-PCR of the TCR CDR3. TCRdb passed the multiplex PCR reads through MiXCR, listing each CDR3 protein once. The data contain 500,000 to 550,000 distinct CDR3 sequences, less than 20% of them singletons. The sample comprised blood. The receptors stem from a man between 35 and 55 years old with Graves' ophthalmopathy.

The rearrangement links TRBV30 to TRBJ1-5; no reliable D call. CDR1 is GTSNPN, CDR2 SVGIG, per germline (reference sequence). The V and J ends lost 3 bases and 2 bases respectively, with 14 bases between them. The CDR3 loop spans 15 amino acids. CDR3 sequence reads: CAWRSSGGRNQPQHF. In DNA, the CDR3 is TGTGCCTGGAGATCTTCGGGAGGACGCAATCAGCCCCAGCATTTT.

This clonotype was seen at least ten times. This chain connects TRBV10-3 to TRBJ2-1; 8 positions agree with TRBD1. The germline V gene encodes CDR1 ENHRY and CDR2 SYGVKD. The CDR3 totals 15 residues. V trimming: 2 bases; J trimming: 5 bases; junction bases outside the gene matches: 5. The CDR3 sequence is CAISEGQGKDNEQFF. In DNA, the CDR3 is TGTGCCATCAGTGAGGGACAGGGAAAGGACAATGAGCAGTTCTTC.

This clonotype was seen only a few times. The CDR3: CASSTPEGEKNTEAFF. Here the CDR3 DNA reads TGTGCCAGCAGTACCCCGGAGGGTGAAAAGAACACTGAAGCTTTCTTT. The rearrangement uses TRBV13 and TRBJ1-1; no clear D gene. Germline loops: CDR1 PRHDT, CDR2 FYEKMQ (reference sequence). CDR3 length: 16 amino acids. V lost 6 bases, J lost 1 base, and 18 bases lay in between.

The chain uses TRBV27 and TRBJ1-4; 7 bases align to TRBD1. Germline V gene data show CDR1 as MNHEY and CDR2 as SMNVEV (reference sequence). Trimming cost V 2 bases and J 3 bases; bases outside gene matches: 6. This CDR3 has 16 amino acids. As DNA, the CDR3 is TGTGCCAGCAGTTTAAGAGGGGGCAGAGCTAATGAAAAACTGTTTTTT. It yields the protein CASSLRGGRANEKLFF.

This clonotype was seen more than once but under ten times. One end of the junction is discordant with germline, which a read error may explain. The rearrangement joins TRBV5-1 to TRBJ1-1; D is uncertain. Germline CDR1 reads SGHRS; CDR2 reads YFSETQ. The CDR3 is 16 amino acids. Here the CDR3 reads CASSLSGPGVGTEAFF. In DNA, the CDR3 is TGTGCCAGCAGCTTGTCAGGTCCGGGTGTGGGCACTGAAGCTTTCTTT. Supplemented by reference TRBV5-1 and TRBJ1-1, the full variable domain reads KAGVTQTPRYLIKTRGQQVTLSCSPISGHRSVSWYQQTPGQGLQFLFEYFSETQRNKGNFPGRFSGRQFSNSRSEMNVSTLELGDSALYLCASSLSGPGVGTEAFFGQGTRLTVV.

This clonotype was counted ten times or more. The chain is built from TRBV5-1 and TRBJ1-1, with 7 positions matching TRBD1. Germline values: CDR1 SGHRS, CDR2 YFSETQ. V gave up 4 bases and J gave up 4 bases; unmatched junction bases: 10. The CDR3 covers 15 residues. Here the CDR3 reads CASSNNRGSGTEAFF. The CDR3 DNA is TGCGCCAGCAGCAATAACAGGGGAAGTGGCACTGAAGCTTTCTTT. The variable domain in full, completed from reference TRBV5-1 and TRBJ1-1, reads KAGVTQTPRYLIKTRGQQVTLSCSPISGHRSVSWYQQTPGQGLQFLFEYFSETQRNKGNFPGRFSGRQFSNSRSEMNVSTLELGDSALYLCASSNNRGSGTEAFFGQGTRLTVV.

This rearrangement joins TRBV20-1 to TRBJ2-3; 16 nucleotides agree with TRBD2. J was trimmed by 10 bases and V by 3 bases; bases with no gene match: 10. Per germline, CDR1 DFQATT and CDR2 SNEGSKA (reference sequence). CDR3 length equals 16 residues. CDR3 sequence (DNA): TGCAGTGCTAGTGTCGGGACTAGCGGGAGGGCGGCGGCGCAGTATTTT. Translated: CSASVGTSGRAAAQYF.

The chain is built from TRBV19 and TRBJ2-2; D is uncertain. CDR1 and CDR2 (germline): LNHDA, SQIVND (reference sequence). The CDR3 is 13 amino acids. Between the trimmed V and J ends, which lost 4 bases and 8 bases, there was a span of 11 bases. CDR3 in DNA: TGTGCCAGTAGTACCGGTCGAGGAGGGGAGCTGTTTTTT. Translation: CASSTGRGGELFF.

V usage is TRBV27 and J usage is TRBJ2-1; either TRBD1 or TRBD2 may fit D (5 bases each). CDR3 size: 16 residues. Trimming took 10 bases from V and 13 from J, leaving 32 bases between them. Germline CDR1 reads MNHEY; CDR2 reads SMNVEV (reference sequence). The CDR3 loop reads CATSVGRDGYSSSQFF. CDR3 sequence (DNA): TGTGCCACCTCGGTCGGCCGGGACGGGTACTCTTCCTCTCAGTTCTTC.

Comment on this clonotype: A much larger clone lies a single base off, so this may be a read error. The V call is TRBV2, the J call TRBJ2-2; 9 bases fit TRBD2. The CDR3 loop spans 16 amino acids. The germline V gene encodes CDR1 SNHLY and CDR2 FYNNEI. The CDR3 loop is CTSKPSGTSNTGELFF. CDR3 in DNA: TGTACCAGCAAACCTAGCGGGACTTCGAACACCGGGGAGCTGTTTTTT.

In this sample, this clonotype turned up many times. The rearrangement uses TRBV28 and TRBJ2-1; a weak D match, TRBD1 (6 bases). The CDR3 is 12 amino acids. The V and J ends lost 8 bases and 8 bases respectively, with 13 bases between them. Germline-derived CDR1 and CDR2 are MDHEN and SYDVKM. CDR3: CASQQGYDEQFF. DNA for the CDR3: TGTGCCAGCCAACAGGGTTATGATGAGCAGTTCTTC. The whole variable domain, filled in from reference TRBV28 and TRBJ2-1, reads DVKVTQSSRYLVKRTGEKVFLECVQDMDHENMFWYRQDPGLGLRLIYFSYDVKMKEKGDIPEGYSVSREKKERFSLILESASTNQTSMYLCASQQGYDEQFFGPGTRLTVL.

This clonotype turned up a few times. The chain joins TRBV12-3 or TRBV12-4 to TRBJ1-2; D is possibly TRBD1 (5 bases). V was cut by 6 bases and J by 8 bases, with 16 bases left in between. The length of the CDR3 is 13 residues. In nucleotides, the CDR3 is TGTGCCAGCAGGCCCCCGGGGGTCGGAGGCTACACCTTC. Its translation is CASRPPGVGGYTF.

Many counts were recorded for this clonotype. The CDR3 region is CASSNPGQGNQPQHF. CDR3 in DNA: TGTGCCAGCAGCAACCCAGGACAGGGCAATCAGCCCCAGCATTTT. The chain couples TRBV27 to TRBJ1-5, with 7 bases aligning to TRBD1. Germline CDR1 is MNHEY and CDR2 is SMNVEV (reference sequence). V was pared by 6 bases and J by 2 bases, with 7 bases of the junction left unmatched. CDR3 length: 15 amino acids.

The sample holds a few counts of this clonotype. The chain joins TRBV6-2 or TRBV6-3 to TRBJ2-2; maybe TRBD1 (6 bases). The ends were cut back, 8 bases at V and 1 base at J, with 8 bases in the middle. The length of the CDR3 is 13 residues. Looked up from germline, CDR1 is MNHEY and CDR2 is SVGEGT. The CDR3 here is CASETGNTGELFF. CDR3 DNA sequence: TGTGCCAGCGAGACAGGGAACACCGGGGAGCTGTTTTTT.

The table lists this clonotype with many counts. This chain joins TRBV6-5 and TRBJ2-7, with D hard to call. Per the germline V gene, CDR1 is MNHEY and CDR2 is SVGAGI. The CDR3 covers 14 residues. Trimming took 2 bases from V and 5 from J, leaving 13 bases between them. The CDR3 DNA is TGTGCCAGCAGTTACCGCCAGGTATTAAACGAGCAGTACTTC. Translation gives CASSYRQVLNEQYF.

The gene calls are TRBV15 and TRBJ2-1, with 11 bases identical to TRBD2. The V and J ends lost 0 bases and 7 bases, in that order; junction bases with no gene match: 8. CDR1 is LNHNV, CDR2 YYDKDF, per germline (reference sequence). The CDR3 is 17 residues long. As DNA, the CDR3 is TGTGCCACCAGCAGAGATCGCTCTAGCGGGAGGCAGAATGAGCAGTTCTTC. Amino acids: CATSRDRSSGRQNEQFF.

This clonotype was observed at least ten times. The rearrangement links TRBV2 to TRBJ1-1; no reliable D call. The CDR3 runs 12 residues. CDR1 and CDR2 (germline): SNHLY, FYNNEI. With 3 bases removed from V and 3 bases from J, the gap between germline ends came to 5 bases. This CDR3 reads CASSEGDTEAFF. CDR3 nucleotides: TGTGCCAGCAGTGAGGGAGACACTGAAGCTTTCTTT.

This clonotype was recorded many times. The rearrangement uses TRBV20-1 and TRBJ2-5; D remains unclear. The CDR3 extends over 13 amino acids. The ends were cut back, 4 bases at V and 4 bases at J, with 13 bases in the middle. The germline gives CDR1 DFQATT, CDR2 SNEGSKA (reference sequence). The CDR3: CSAMSANPETQYF. CDR3 coding DNA: TGCAGTGCTATGAGTGCTAATCCAGAGACCCAGTACTTC.

V and J are TRBV2 and TRBJ2-1, with D possibly matching TRBD1 (6 bases). CDR1 SNHLY and CDR2 FYNNEI come from the germline V gene. V dropped 2 bases and J dropped 12 bases, with 11 bases sitting between them. This CDR3 is built from 12 residues. The CDR3 protein is CASSELIGGQFF. CDR3 sequence (DNA): TGTGCCAGCAGTGAATTAATAGGGGGGCAGTTCTTC.

This clonotype was observed many times. The chain has TRBV20-1 and TRBJ2-3; TRBD2 matches 11 bases. With 6 bases clipped from V and 5 bases from J, the junction kept 7 bases outside the gene matches. CDR3 size: 14 residues. Germline V gives CDR1 DFQATT, CDR2 SNEGSKA (reference sequence). The CDR3 region has the DNA TGCAGTGCCCATAGCGGGGGGGCCGGAGATACGCAGTATTTT. Translation gives CSAHSGGAGDTQYF.

This clonotype was seen more than once but under ten times. The chain links TRBV20-1 to TRBJ1-1; perhaps TRBD1 as D (6 bases). V gave up 0 bases and J gave up 1 base, with 12 bases separating them. The CDR3 extends over 15 amino acids. Germline V gene lookup returns CDR1 DFQATT and CDR2 SNEGSKA (reference sequence). CDR3 DNA: TGCAGTGCTAGAGAGCACGGACAGAGGAACACTGAAGCTTTCTTT. Translation: CSAREHGQRNTEAFF.

The chain uses TRBV20-1 and TRBJ2-2; 7 bases are shared with TRBD2. Germline V gene lookup returns CDR1 DFQATT and CDR2 SNEGSKA (reference sequence). V trimming: 0 bases; J trimming: 6 bases; junction bases outside the gene matches: 7. This CDR3 contains 15 residues. CDR3 nucleotide sequence: TGCAGTGCTAGAGATAGATCACGGGGGGCCGGGGAGCTGTTTTTT. Translating it yields CSARDRSRGAGELFF.

This clonotype was observed a handful of times. The rearrangement uses TRBV4-1 and TRBJ1-1; TRBD1 matches at 7 bases. CDR3 length: 17 amino acids. Germline CDR1 and CDR2: MGHRA and YSYEKL. The V and J ends lost 0 bases and 2 bases, in that order; junction bases with no gene match: 9. Here the CDR3 DNA reads TGCGCCAGCAGCCAAGATCGGGCCAGGGGGGTAAACACTGAAGCTTTCTTT. Translating it yields CASSQDRARGVNTEAFF.

This chain uses TRBV4-2 with TRBJ2-5; 12 positions agree with TRBD2. This CDR3 has 17 amino acids. Germline CDR1 and CDR2: LGHNA and YNFKEQ. V lost 0 bases and J lost 2; bases outside the gene matches: 4. The DNA for the CDR3 is TGTGCCAGCAGCCAAGATCGGACTAGCGGGACGCAAGAGACCCAGTACTTC. Its translation is CASSQDRTSGTQETQYF.

The CDR3 loop is CASSISSGTYNEQFF. The CDR3 DNA reads as TGTGCCAGTAGTATTTCAAGCGGAACTTACAATGAGCAGTTCTTC. The V and J genes are TRBV19 and TRBJ2-1; tentatively, D is TRBD2 (5 bases). The CDR3 consists of 15 residues. Germline V gene sequence: CDR1 LNHDA, CDR2 SQIVND (reference sequence). Trimming took 3 bases from V and 4 from J, leaving 13 bases between them.

This clonotype was recorded many times. The chain combines TRBV20-1 with TRBJ2-7; TRBD2 matches at 7 bases. Germline CDR1 is DFQATT and CDR2 is SNEGSKA (reference sequence). CDR3 length: 14 amino acids. The junction had 8 bases not matched to a gene; V was cut back by 0 bases and J by 6 bases. This CDR3 reads CSAREPTPGGEQYF. The CDR3 coding sequence is TGCAGTGCTAGAGAGCCAACGCCGGGAGGCGAGCAGTACTTC.

This sequence joins TRBV18 and TRBJ1-1; D gene uncertain. CDR3 length: 16 amino acids. The V gene lost 5 bases and the J gene lost 0 bases, with 16 bases spanning the gap. Germline assignment: CDR1 KGHSH and CDR2 LQKENI. In DNA form, the CDR3 reads TGTGCCAGCTCAGCCGAGTCCAGCTCCATGAACACTGAAGCTTTCTTT. This codes for CASSAESSSMNTEAFF.

The chain joins TRBV6-1 to TRBJ1-2, with a weak D call TRBD1 (6 bases). V lost 8 bases to trimming and J lost 4 bases, with 8 bases between them. CDR1 and CDR2 from the germline V gene are MNHNS and SASEGT. The CDR3 runs to 11 residues. CDR3 nucleotide sequence: TGTGCCAGCCAGGGGCCCTATGGCTACACCTTC. Protein sequence: CASQGPYGYTF.

This clonotype was recorded a few times. The chain has TRBV6-1 and TRBJ1-1; TRBD1 aligns across 7 bases. Trimming at V came to 10 bases and at J to 0 bases, leaving 8 bases not matched to a gene. The germline CDR1 and CDR2 sequences are MNHNS and SASEGT. This CDR3 spans 14 amino acids. CDR3: CATYEGQMNTEAFF. The CDR3 bases are TGTGCCACCTACGAGGGACAGATGAACACTGAAGCTTTCTTT.